The 4 T cell receptor beta chains in this list originate from one sample, sequenced in a study of breast tumors, draining lymph nodes, adjacent tissues. Samples came from axillary lymph nodes draining the breast cancer. A single record per CDR3 protein comes from TCRdb applying MiXCR to the multiplex PCR reads. The sample lists around 170,000 distinct CDR3 sequences, 30% to 35% occurring once. Sequenced material: axillary lymph node tissue. The origin of the receptors is a female donor with breast cancer. Some clones in this sample may be carry-over from other donors' samples.

This clonotype was seen at least ten times. The V and J genes are TRBV2 and TRBJ2-7; tentatively, D is TRBD1 (6 bases). Trimming removed 2 bases at V and 5 bases at J, with 19 bases between. Per germline, CDR1 SNHLY and CDR2 FYNNEI. This CDR3 is built from 16 residues. CDR3 region: CASSERHRAPLDEQYF. CDR3 bases: TGTGCCAGCAGTGAACGACACAGGGCCCCTCTGGACGAGCAGTACTTC.

This clonotype was found many times. This chain uses TRBV28 with TRBJ1-6; TRBD1 might be the D (5 bases). CDR1 and CDR2 (germline): MDHEN, SYDVKM. The CDR3 has 16 residues. V was pared by 4 bases and J by 7 bases, with 17 bases between. The CDR3 spells CASSSPSTELNSPLHF. In DNA form, the CDR3 reads TGTGCCAGCAGTTCCCCCTCGACAGAGCTAAATTCACCCCTCCACTTT.

This clonotype was seen many times. This chain connects TRBV20-1 to TRBJ1-6; D is perhaps TRBD1 (5 bases). Per the germline V gene, CDR1 is DFQATT and CDR2 is SNEGSKA (reference sequence). Trimming removed 0 bases at V and 9 bases at J, with 6 bases between. This CDR3 has 12 amino acids. CDR3 nucleotide sequence: TGCAGTGCTAGAGATCAGGGTTCACCCCTCCACTTT. Its translation: CSARDQGSPLHF.

This clonotype is classed as medium-sized. This sequence joins TRBV20-1 and TRBJ2-7; the D gene is possibly TRBD1 (6 bases). Germline CDR1 and CDR2: DFQATT and SNEGSKA (reference sequence). There are 12 residues in the CDR3. V gave up 6 bases and J gave up 3 bases, with 12 bases separating them. Here the CDR3 DNA reads TGCAGTGCCAGACAGGTAAACTACGAGCAGTACTTC. Translated: CSARQVNYEQYF.